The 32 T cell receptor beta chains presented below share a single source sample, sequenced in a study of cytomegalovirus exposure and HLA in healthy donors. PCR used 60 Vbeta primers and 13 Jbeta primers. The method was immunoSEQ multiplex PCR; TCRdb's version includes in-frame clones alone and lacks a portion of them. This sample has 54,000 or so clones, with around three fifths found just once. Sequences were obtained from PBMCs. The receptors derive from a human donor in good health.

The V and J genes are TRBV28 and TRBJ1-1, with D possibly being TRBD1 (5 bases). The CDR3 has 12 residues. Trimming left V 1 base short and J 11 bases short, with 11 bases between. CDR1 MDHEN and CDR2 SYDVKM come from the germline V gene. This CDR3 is CASSLSQGGAFF. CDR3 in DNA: TGTGCCAGCAGTTTATCTCAGGGAGGGGCTTTCTTT. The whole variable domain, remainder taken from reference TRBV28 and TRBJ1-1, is DVKVTQSSRYLVKRTGEKVFLECVQDMDHENMFWYRQDPGLGLRLIYFSYDVKMKEKGDIPEGYSVSREKKERFSLILESASTNQTSMYLCASSLSQGGAFFGQGTRLTVV.

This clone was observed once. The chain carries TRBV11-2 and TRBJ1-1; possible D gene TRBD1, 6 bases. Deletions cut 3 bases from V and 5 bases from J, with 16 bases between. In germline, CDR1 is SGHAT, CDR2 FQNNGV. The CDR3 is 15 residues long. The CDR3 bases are TGTGCCAGCAGCTTTTACAGGGCTCGGAAGACTGAAGCTTTCTTT. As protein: CASSFYRARKTEAFF.

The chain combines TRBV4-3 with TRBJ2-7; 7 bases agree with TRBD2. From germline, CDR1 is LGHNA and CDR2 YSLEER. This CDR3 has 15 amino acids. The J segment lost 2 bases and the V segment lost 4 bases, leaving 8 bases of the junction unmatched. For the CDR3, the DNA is TGCGCCAGCAGCCGGCAGACTGGGGGGGCCTACGAGCAGTACTTC. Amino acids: CASSRQTGGAYEQYF.

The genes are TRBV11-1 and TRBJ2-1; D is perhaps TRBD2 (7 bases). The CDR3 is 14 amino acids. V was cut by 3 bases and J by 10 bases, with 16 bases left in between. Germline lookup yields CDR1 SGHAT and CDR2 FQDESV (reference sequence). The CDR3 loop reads CASSFSRRGGEQFF. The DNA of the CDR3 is TGTGCCAGCAGCTTCTCGAGGAGGGGGGGAGAGCAGTTCTTC.

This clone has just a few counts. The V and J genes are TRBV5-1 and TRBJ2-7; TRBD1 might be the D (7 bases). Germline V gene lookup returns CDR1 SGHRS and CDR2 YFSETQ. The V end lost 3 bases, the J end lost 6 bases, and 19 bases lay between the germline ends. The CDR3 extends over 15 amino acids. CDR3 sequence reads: CASSSAYQGGTEQYF. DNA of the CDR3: TGCGCCAGCAGCTCGGCATACCAGGGGGGAACCGAGCAGTACTTC.

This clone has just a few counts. CDR3 nucleotides: TGTGCCAGCAGTGAGAGGGAAACGGTTACCTCTGGCTACACCTTC. Translated: CASSERETVTSGYTF. The chain links TRBV2 to TRBJ1-2, with D unresolved. This CDR3 is 15 amino acids long. Per germline, CDR1 SNHLY and CDR2 FYNNEI. The germline V and J ends were trimmed by 3 bases and 7 bases, with 18 bases remaining between them.

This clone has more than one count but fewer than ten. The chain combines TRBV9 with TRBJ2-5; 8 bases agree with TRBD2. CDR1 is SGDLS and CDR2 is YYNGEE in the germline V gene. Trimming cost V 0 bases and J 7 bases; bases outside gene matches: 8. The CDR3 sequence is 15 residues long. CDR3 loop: CASSVGPAAGGTQYF. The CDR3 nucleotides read TGTGCCAGCAGCGTAGGACCAGCGGCGGGGGGGACCCAGTACTTC.

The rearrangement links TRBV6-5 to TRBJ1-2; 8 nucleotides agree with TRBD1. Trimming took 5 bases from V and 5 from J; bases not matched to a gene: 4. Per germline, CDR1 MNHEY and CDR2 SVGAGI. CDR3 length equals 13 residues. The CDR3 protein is CASSPDRDYGYTF. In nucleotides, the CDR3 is TGTGCCAGCAGTCCGGACAGGGATTATGGCTACACCTTC.

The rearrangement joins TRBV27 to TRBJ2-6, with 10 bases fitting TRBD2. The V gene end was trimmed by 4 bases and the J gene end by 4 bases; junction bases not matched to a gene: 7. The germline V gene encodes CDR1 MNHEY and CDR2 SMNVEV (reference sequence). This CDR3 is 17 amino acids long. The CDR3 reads CASSSGLARVGANVLTF. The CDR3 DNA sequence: TGTGCCAGCAGTTCGGGACTAGCGAGGGTAGGGGCCAACGTCCTGACTTTC.

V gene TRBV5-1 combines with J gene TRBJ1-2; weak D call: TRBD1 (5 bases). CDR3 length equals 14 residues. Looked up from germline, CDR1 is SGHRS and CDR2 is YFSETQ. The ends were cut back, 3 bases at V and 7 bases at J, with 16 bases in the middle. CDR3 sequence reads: CASSSDAIGGGYTF. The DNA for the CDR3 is TGCGCCAGCAGCTCGGACGCCATCGGGGGTGGCTACACCTTC. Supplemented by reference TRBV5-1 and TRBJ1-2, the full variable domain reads KAGVTQTPRYLIKTRGQQVTLSCSPISGHRSVSWYQQTPGQGLQFLFEYFSETQRNKGNFPGRFSGRQFSNSRSEMNVSTLELGDSALYLCASSSDAIGGGYTFGSGTRLTVV.

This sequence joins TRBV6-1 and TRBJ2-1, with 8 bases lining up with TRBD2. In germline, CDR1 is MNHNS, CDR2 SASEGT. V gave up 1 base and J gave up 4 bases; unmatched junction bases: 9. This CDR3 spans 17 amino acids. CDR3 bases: TGTGCCAGCAGTGAAGAAAATAGCGGGGTCTTTTACAATGAGCAGTTCTTC. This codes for CASSEENSGVFYNEQFF.

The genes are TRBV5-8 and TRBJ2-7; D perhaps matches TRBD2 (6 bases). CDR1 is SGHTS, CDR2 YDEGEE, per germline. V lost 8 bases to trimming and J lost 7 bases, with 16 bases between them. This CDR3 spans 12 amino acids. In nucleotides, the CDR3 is TGTGCCAGTAGGGGAGGCAACCTGGAGCAGTACTTC. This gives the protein CASRGGNLEQYF.

The CDR3 coding sequence is TGCGCCAGCAGCTTGGCCACAGGGGGCTCAGAGACCCAGTACTTC. It translates to CASSLATGGSETQYF. The genes are TRBV5-1 and TRBJ2-5; 9 bases are shared with TRBD1. J gave up 4 bases and V 0 bases, and 4 bases lay outside the gene matches. Germline V gives CDR1 SGHRS, CDR2 YFSETQ. This CDR3 is built from 15 residues.

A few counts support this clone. CDR3 sequence (DNA): TGTGCCAGCAAGCCCGGGAGCGGGGGGGGTACCGGGGAGCTGTTTTTT. It is translated as CASKPGSGGGTGELFF. The chain joins TRBV7-3 to TRBJ2-2, with 10 bases identical to TRBD2. Germline assignment: CDR1 SGHTA and CDR2 FQGTGA. There are 16 residues in the CDR3. J was trimmed by 5 bases and V by 7 bases; bases with no gene match: 10.

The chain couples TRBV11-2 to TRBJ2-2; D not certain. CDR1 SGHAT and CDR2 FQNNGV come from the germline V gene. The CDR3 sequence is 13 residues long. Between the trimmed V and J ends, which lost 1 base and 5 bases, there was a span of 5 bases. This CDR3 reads CASSLGGTGELFF. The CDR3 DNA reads TGTGCCAGCAGCTTAGGAGGTACCGGGGAGCTGTTTTTT.

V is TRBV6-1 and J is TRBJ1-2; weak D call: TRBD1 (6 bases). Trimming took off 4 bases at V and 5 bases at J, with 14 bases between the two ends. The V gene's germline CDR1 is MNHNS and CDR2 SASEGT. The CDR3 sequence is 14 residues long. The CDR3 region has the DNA TGTGCCAGCAGTGCGGGGGGGGCAAGGTATGGCTACACCTTC. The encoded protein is CASSAGGARYGYTF.

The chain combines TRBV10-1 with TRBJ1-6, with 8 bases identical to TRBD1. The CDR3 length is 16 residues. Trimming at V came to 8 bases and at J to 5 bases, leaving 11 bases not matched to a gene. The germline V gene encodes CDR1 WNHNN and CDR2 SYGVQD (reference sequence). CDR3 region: CASSPPDRVNNSPLHF. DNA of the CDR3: TGCGCCAGCTCCCCCCCGGACAGGGTCAATAATTCACCCCTCCACTTT.

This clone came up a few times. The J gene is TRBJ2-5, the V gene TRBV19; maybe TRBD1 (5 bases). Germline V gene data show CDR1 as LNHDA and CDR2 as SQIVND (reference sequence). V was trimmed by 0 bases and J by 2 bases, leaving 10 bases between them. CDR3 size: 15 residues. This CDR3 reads CASSIDYRRQETQYF. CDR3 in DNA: TGTGCCAGTAGTATAGACTACAGGCGTCAAGAGACCCAGTACTTC.

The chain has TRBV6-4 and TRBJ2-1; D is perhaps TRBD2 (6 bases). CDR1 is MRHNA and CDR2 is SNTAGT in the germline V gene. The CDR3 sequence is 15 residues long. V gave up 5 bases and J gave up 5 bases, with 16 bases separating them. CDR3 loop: CASSQDGGPHNEQFF. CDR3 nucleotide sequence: TGTGCCAGCAGTCAGGACGGGGGTCCCCACAATGAGCAGTTCTTC.

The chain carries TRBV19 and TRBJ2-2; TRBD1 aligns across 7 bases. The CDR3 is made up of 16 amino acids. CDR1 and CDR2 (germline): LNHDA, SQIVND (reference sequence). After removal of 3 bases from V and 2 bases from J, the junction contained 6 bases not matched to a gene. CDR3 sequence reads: CASSIATGLNTGELFF. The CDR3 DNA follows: TGTGCCAGTAGTATTGCGACAGGGTTAAACACCGGGGAGCTGTTTTTT. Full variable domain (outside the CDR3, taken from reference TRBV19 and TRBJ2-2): DGGITQSPKYLFRKEGQNVTLSCEQNLNHDAMYWYRQDPGQGLRLIYYSQIVNDFQKGDIAEGYSVSREKKESFPLTVTSAQKNPTAFYLCASSIATGLNTGELFFGEGSRLTVL.

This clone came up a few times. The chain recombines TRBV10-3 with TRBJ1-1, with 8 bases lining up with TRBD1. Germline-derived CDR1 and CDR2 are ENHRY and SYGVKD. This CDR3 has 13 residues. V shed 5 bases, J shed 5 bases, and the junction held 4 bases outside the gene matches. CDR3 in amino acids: CAISLTGETEAFF. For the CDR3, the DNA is TGTGCCATCAGTTTGACAGGGGAGACTGAAGCTTTCTTT.

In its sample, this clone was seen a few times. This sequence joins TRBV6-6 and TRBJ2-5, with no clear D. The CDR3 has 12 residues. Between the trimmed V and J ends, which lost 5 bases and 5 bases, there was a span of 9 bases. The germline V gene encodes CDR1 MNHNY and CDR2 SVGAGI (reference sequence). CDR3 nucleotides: TGTGCCAGCAGTCCATCTCGGGAGACCCAGTACTTC. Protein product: CASSPSRETQYF.

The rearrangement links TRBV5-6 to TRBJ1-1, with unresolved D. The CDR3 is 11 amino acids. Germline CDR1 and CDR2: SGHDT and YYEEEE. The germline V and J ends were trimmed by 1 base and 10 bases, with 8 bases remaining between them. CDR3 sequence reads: CASSLSGSAFF. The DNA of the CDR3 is TGTGCCAGCAGCTTGTCGGGGTCAGCTTTCTTT.

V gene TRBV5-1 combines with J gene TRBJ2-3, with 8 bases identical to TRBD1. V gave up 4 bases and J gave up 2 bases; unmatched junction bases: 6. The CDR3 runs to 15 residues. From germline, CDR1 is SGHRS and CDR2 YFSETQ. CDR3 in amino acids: CASSPGQASTDTQYF. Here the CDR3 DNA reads TGCGCCAGCAGCCCGGGACAGGCCTCCACAGATACGCAGTATTTT. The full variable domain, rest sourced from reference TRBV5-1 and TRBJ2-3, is KAGVTQTPRYLIKTRGQQVTLSCSPISGHRSVSWYQQTPGQGLQFLFEYFSETQRNKGNFPGRFSGRQFSNSRSEMNVSTLELGDSALYLCASSPGQASTDTQYFGPGTRLTVL.

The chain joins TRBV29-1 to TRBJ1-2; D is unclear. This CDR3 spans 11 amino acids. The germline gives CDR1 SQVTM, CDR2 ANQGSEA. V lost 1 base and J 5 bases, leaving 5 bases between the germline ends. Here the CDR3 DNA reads TGCAGCGTTGAAGGCGGTTATGGCTACACCTTC. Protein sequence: CSVEGGYGYTF.

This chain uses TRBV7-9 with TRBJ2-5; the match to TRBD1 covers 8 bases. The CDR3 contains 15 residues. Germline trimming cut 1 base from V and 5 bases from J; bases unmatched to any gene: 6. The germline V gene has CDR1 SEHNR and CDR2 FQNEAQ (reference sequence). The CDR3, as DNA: TGTGCCAGCAGCTTAGGCCAGGGGGCCACGGAGACCCAGTACTTC. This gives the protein CASSLGQGATETQYF.

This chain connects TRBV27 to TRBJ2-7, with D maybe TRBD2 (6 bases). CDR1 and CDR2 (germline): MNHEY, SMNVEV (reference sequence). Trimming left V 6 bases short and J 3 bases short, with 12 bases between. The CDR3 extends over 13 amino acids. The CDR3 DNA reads TGTGCCAGCAGAAAGGGAGGCAGCTACGAGCAGTACTTC. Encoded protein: CASRKGGSYEQYF.

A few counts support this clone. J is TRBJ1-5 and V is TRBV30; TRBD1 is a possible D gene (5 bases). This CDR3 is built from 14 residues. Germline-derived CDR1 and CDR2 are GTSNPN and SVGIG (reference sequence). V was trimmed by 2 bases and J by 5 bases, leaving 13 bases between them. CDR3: CAWSIGGGYQPQHF. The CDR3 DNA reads TGTGCCTGGAGTATCGGGGGTGGCTATCAGCCCCAGCATTTT.

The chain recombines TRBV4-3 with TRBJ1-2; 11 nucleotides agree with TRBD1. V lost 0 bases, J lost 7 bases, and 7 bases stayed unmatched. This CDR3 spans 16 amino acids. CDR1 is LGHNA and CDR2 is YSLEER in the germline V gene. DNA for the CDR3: TGCGCCAGCAGCCAAGAAGGGACAGGGGGTTTTCGTGGCTACACCTTC. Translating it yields CASSQEGTGGFRGYTF.

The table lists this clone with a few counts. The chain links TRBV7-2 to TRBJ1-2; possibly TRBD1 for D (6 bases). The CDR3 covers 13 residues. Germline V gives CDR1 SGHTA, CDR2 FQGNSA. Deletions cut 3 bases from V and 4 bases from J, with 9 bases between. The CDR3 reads CASSLTGPYGYTF. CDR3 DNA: TGTGCCAGCAGCTTGACAGGTCCCTATGGCTACACCTTC.

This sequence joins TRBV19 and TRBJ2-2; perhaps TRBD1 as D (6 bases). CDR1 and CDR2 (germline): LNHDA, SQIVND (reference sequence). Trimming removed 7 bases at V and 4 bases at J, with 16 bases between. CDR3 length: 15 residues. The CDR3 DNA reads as TGTGCCAGTACCTCCTATCGGACAGCCACCGGGGAGCTGTTTTTT. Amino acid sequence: CASTSYRTATGELFF.

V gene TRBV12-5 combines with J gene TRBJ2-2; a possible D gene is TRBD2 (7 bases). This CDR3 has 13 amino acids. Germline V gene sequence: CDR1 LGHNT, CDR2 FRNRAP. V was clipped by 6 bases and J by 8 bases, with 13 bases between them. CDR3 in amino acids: CASGDGGPGELFF. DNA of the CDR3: TGTGCTAGTGGAGACGGGGGGCCTGGGGAGCTGTTTTTT.